Presented here are 20 T cell receptor beta chains from one specimen sequenced in a study of T cell repertoires in cytomegalovirus infection. Their cognate antigens are unknown. One entry per CDR3 protein, called by TCRdb with MiXCR from the reads. This sample has about 89,000 distinct CDR3 sequences, with 25% to 30% found just once. The sequenced sample was CD8+ T cells from cultured PBMCs, obtained from culture after CMV antigen stimulation. The receptors here all came from a human donor in good health (CMV status not recorded). Some clones in this sample may be carry-over from other donors' samples.

The J gene is TRBJ2-1, the V gene TRBV20-1; tentatively, D is TRBD1 (5 bases). The CDR3 is 15 amino acids. V was clipped by 0 bases and J by 7 bases, with 16 bases between them. From germline, CDR1 is DFQATT and CDR2 SNEGSKA (reference sequence). CDR3 residues: CSARDQGPVSNEQFF. Here the CDR3 DNA reads TGCAGTGCTAGAGATCAGGGCCCCGTTAGTAATGAGCAGTTCTTC.

This clonotype occurred many times. The genes are TRBV7-7 and TRBJ2-1; 13 bases match TRBD2. The J segment lost 5 bases and the V segment lost 4 bases, leaving 5 bases of the junction unmatched. This CDR3 has 16 residues. The germline V gene encodes CDR1 SSHAT and CDR2 FNYEAQ (reference sequence). CDR3 protein: CASSSGTSGDHNEQFF. The CDR3 DNA follows: TGTGCCAGCAGCTCCGGGACTAGCGGGGACCACAATGAGCAGTTCTTC.

V is TRBV3-1 and J is TRBJ2-6, with D maybe TRBD1 (6 bases). This CDR3 region has 17 residues. The germline V gene encodes CDR1 LGHDT and CDR2 YNNKEL (reference sequence). V shed 0 bases and J shed 0 bases, with 9 bases lying between them. CDR3 DNA sequence: TGTGCCAGCAGCCAAGAGGGGGCCGGCTCTGGGGCCAACGTCCTGACTTTC. This gives the protein CASSQEGAGSGANVLTF.

Only a few counts were recorded for this clonotype. The genes are TRBV7-9 and TRBJ1-4; D unresolved. The germline gives CDR1 SEHNR, CDR2 FQNEAQ (reference sequence). The ends were cut back, 4 bases at V and 6 bases at J, with 18 bases in the middle. There are 16 residues in the CDR3. This CDR3 reads CASSSPSRVRDEKLFF. The CDR3, as DNA: TGTGCCAGCAGCTCCCCCTCTAGGGTGCGGGATGAAAAACTGTTTTTT.

The rearrangement links TRBV9 to TRBJ2-2; 10 nucleotides match TRBD2. CDR1 and CDR2 (germline): SGDLS, YYNGEE. V shed 3 bases and J 4 bases; nucleotides not matched to a gene: 15. This CDR3 is built from 19 residues. The CDR3 loop reads CASSAPRGTGTSATGELFF. In DNA form, the CDR3 reads TGTGCCAGCAGCGCCCCACGGGGGACCGGGACTAGCGCCACCGGGGAGCTGTTTTTT.

V usage is TRBV2 and J usage is TRBJ2-5; D gene uncertain. The CDR3 consists of 14 residues. Trimming shortened V by 2 bases and J by 1 base, and 8 bases separated the two germline ends. Germline V gene data show CDR1 as SNHLY and CDR2 as FYNNEI. CDR3 sequence reads: CASSETSAQETQYF. The CDR3 bases are TGTGCCAGCAGTGAAACGTCAGCCCAAGAGACCCAGTACTTC. Full variable domain (remainder filled in from reference TRBV2 and TRBJ2-5): EPEVTQTPSHQVTQMGQEVILRCVPISNHLYFYWYRQILGQKVEFLVSFYNNEISEKSEIFDDQFSVERPDGSNFTLKIRSTKLEDSAMYFCASSETSAQETQYFGPGTRLLVL.

The chain combines TRBV20-1 with TRBJ2-7; 7 nucleotides agree with TRBD2. From germline, CDR1 is DFQATT and CDR2 SNEGSKA (reference sequence). The J segment lost 2 bases and the V segment lost 0 bases, leaving 7 bases of the junction unmatched. The CDR3 spans 15 residues. The CDR3 sequence is CSARDVRGEAYEQYF. The CDR3 region has the DNA TGCAGTGCTAGAGATGTTCGGGGGGAGGCCTACGAGCAGTACTTC.

The rearrangement links TRBV14 to TRBJ2-1; 9 nucleotides match TRBD1. J lost 3 bases, V lost 2 bases, and 11 bases had no gene match. Germline V gene lookup returns CDR1 SGHDN and CDR2 FVKESK. There are 18 residues in the CDR3. This CDR3 reads CASSQLIGDRAFYNEQFF. The CDR3 DNA is TGTGCCAGCAGCCAACTCATCGGGGACAGGGCTTTCTACAATGAGCAGTTCTTC. Combining the CDR3 with reference TRBV14 and TRBJ2-1 gives the whole variable domain EAGVTQFPSHSVIEKGQTVTLRCDPISGHDNLYWYRRVMGKEIKFLLHFVKESKQDESGMPNNRFLAERTGGTYSTLKVQPAELEDSGVYFCASSQLIGDRAFYNEQFFGPGTRLTVL.

This clonotype appeared a few times. The chain recombines TRBV7-6 with TRBJ2-7; D may be TRBD2 (6 bases). Germline CDR1 is SGHVS and CDR2 is FNYEAQ. V was pared by 5 bases and J by 3 bases, with 11 bases between. The CDR3 loop spans 13 amino acids. CDR3 in amino acids: CASSPGGNYEQYF. The CDR3 coding sequence is TGTGCCAGCAGCCCTGGCGGGAACTACGAGCAGTACTTC.

This clonotype has a count of ten or more. This chain uses TRBV7-3 with TRBJ2-3; 8 nucleotides align to TRBD2. Germline trimming cut 2 bases from V and 2 bases from J; bases unmatched to any gene: 3. CDR3 length: 15 amino acids. The germline CDR1 and CDR2 sequences are SGHTA and FQGTGA. The CDR3 nucleotides are TGTGCCAGCAGCTTAGCGGGGGGATCCACAGATACGCAGTATTTT. Its protein product is CASSLAGGSTDTQYF.

This clonotype has only one observation. J is TRBJ1-1 and V is TRBV20-1, with a weak D call TRBD1 (6 bases). This CDR3 has 16 residues. Trimming pared 3 bases from V and 3 bases from J, leaving 20 bases between. Germline values: CDR1 DFQATT, CDR2 SNEGSKA (reference sequence). The CDR3 nucleotides are TGCAGTGCTAGTTCCCCCCTGCGAGAGGGGGACACTGAAGCTTTCTTT. This translates into CSASSPLREGDTEAFF.

In its sample, this clonotype was seen many times. The chain couples TRBV11-3 to TRBJ1-5; tentative D call: TRBD1 (6 bases). Germline assignment: CDR1 SGHNT and CDR2 YENEEA. Trimming took off 4 bases at V and 2 bases at J, with 24 bases between the two ends. The CDR3 contains 19 residues. CDR3 in DNA: TGTGCCAGCAGCTCCCTAAAAGGGACATCCCATGGAGGCAATCAGCCCCAGCATTTT. Translated: CASSSLKGTSHGGNQPQHF.

The genes are TRBV2 and TRBJ2-5; TRBD2 might be the D (5 bases). The CDR3 length is 16 residues. V shed 3 bases and J shed 0 bases, with 14 bases lying between them. Germline V gene data show CDR1 as SNHLY and CDR2 as FYNNEI. The chain's CDR3 is CASSETRGSYQETQYF. The CDR3, as DNA: TGTGCCAGCAGTGAGACCCGGGGTTCGTACCAAGAGACCCAGTACTTC.

This clonotype has a count of ten or more. The J gene is TRBJ1-1, the V gene TRBV12-3 or TRBV12-4; a weak D match, TRBD1 (5 bases). The CDR3 has 12 residues. Trimming removed 7 bases at V and 10 bases at J, with 16 bases between. The CDR3: CASTPQVGGAFF. DNA of the CDR3: TGTGCCAGCACCCCTCAGGTGGGGGGAGCTTTCTTT.

The J gene is TRBJ2-1, the V gene TRBV19; TRBD2 agrees at 7 bases. From germline, CDR1 is LNHDA and CDR2 SQIVND (reference sequence). The junction had 14 bases not matched to a gene; V was cut back by 5 bases and J by 13 bases. This CDR3 region has 14 residues. CDR3 protein: CASSQSKTGTNQFF. The DNA of the CDR3 is TGTGCCAGTAGTCAATCCAAGACCGGGACTAATCAGTTCTTC.

The chain carries TRBV7-6 and TRBJ2-7, with no clear D. This CDR3 region has 12 residues. Germline V lookup: CDR1 SGHVS, CDR2 FNYEAQ. V lost 0 bases and J 4 bases, leaving 4 bases between the germline ends. The CDR3, as DNA: TGTGCCAGCAGCTTAGCCCCTTACGAGCAGTACTTC. Protein product: CASSLAPYEQYF.

This clonotype appeared a few times. The genes are TRBV29-1 and TRBJ1-1; D gene uncertain. CDR1 is SQVTM, CDR2 ANQGSEA, per germline. Trimming shortened V by 3 bases and J by 1 base, and 15 bases separated the two germline ends. The CDR3 totals 15 residues. The CDR3 is CSVESFGVENTEAFF. CDR3 nucleotides: TGCAGCGTTGAGTCATTTGGGGTGGAGAACACTGAAGCTTTCTTT.

Many counts were recorded for this clonotype. This chain joins TRBV15 and TRBJ1-2; D uncertain. V was pared by 3 bases and J by 4 bases, with 12 bases between. Per the germline V gene, CDR1 is LNHNV and CDR2 is YYDKDF (reference sequence). The CDR3 consists of 14 residues. CDR3: CATSSEGSLYGYTF. CDR3 DNA: TGTGCCACCAGCAGTGAAGGGAGTCTCTATGGCTACACCTTC. The full variable domain, its missing parts supplied by reference TRBV15 and TRBJ1-2, is DAMVIQNPRYQVTQFGKPVTLSCSQTLNHNVMYWYQQKSSQAPKLLFHYYDKDFNNEADTPDNFQSRRPNTSFCFLDIRSPGLGDTAMYLCATSSEGSLYGYTFGSGTRLTVV.

The chain joins TRBV2 to TRBJ1-2; D remains ambiguous. CDR3 size: 14 residues. The V and J ends lost 7 bases and 0 bases respectively, with 12 bases between them. Germline loops: CDR1 SNHLY, CDR2 FYNNEI. The CDR3 reads CASTDNGSNYGYTF. CDR3 sequence (DNA): TGTGCCAGCACTGATAACGGTTCTAACTATGGCTACACCTTC.

This clonotype has only one observation. The chain links TRBV19 to TRBJ2-1; 10 nucleotides match TRBD2. Germline V gene sequence: CDR1 LNHDA, CDR2 SQIVND (reference sequence). V shed 7 bases, J shed 9 bases, and the junction held 12 bases outside the gene matches. CDR3 size: 15 residues. DNA for the CDR3: TGTGCCAGTACCCACGCGGGACTAGCGAATATTGAGCAGTTCTTC. Amino acids: CASTHAGLANIEQFF.